This passage covers 10 T cell receptor beta chains from one sample sequenced in a study of blood T cell repertoires in COVID-19. Profiling relied on immunoSEQ multiplex PCR, and the TCRdb table lists in-frame clones only, not all of them. The sample shows about 70,000 clones, 91% of them seen only once. Sequenced sample: peripheral blood. The receptor source for this set is a man in his forties or fifties with COVID-19, enrolled during active disease.

The chain links TRBV28 to TRBJ2-5, with a tentative D call TRBD1 (6 bases). The CDR3 is made up of 14 amino acids. In germline, CDR1 is MDHEN, CDR2 SYDVKM. The V end lost 0 bases, the J end lost 4 bases, and 9 bases lay between the germline ends. CDR3 region: CASSLWGRGETQYF. The DNA for the CDR3 is TGTGCCAGCAGTTTATGGGGCAGGGGAGAGACCCAGTACTTC. The variable domain in full, completed from reference TRBV28 and TRBJ2-5, reads DVKVTQSSRYLVKRTGEKVFLECVQDMDHENMFWYRQDPGLGLRLIYFSYDVKMKEKGDIPEGYSVSREKKERFSLILESASTNQTSMYLCASSLWGRGETQYFGPGTRLLVL.

This chain joins TRBV9 and TRBJ2-2; no reliable D call. V lost 2 bases, J lost 6 bases, and 8 bases lay in between. Germline loops: CDR1 SGDLS, CDR2 YYNGEE. The CDR3 spans 13 residues. The CDR3 protein is CASSVFQAGELFF. The CDR3 DNA sequence: TGTGCCAGCAGCGTCTTCCAGGCCGGGGAGCTGTTTTTT.

The chain joins TRBV28 to TRBJ1-4; D remains unclear. The CDR3 is made up of 12 amino acids. Trimming removed 9 bases from V and 0 bases from J, with 5 bases in between. Looked up from germline, CDR1 is MDHEN and CDR2 is SYDVKM. The CDR3 nucleotides are TGTGCCAGTCGTGCAACTAATGAAAAACTGTTTTTT. This translates into CASRATNEKLFF.

This chain connects TRBV18 to TRBJ2-7; the match to TRBD1 covers 10 bases. After removal of 6 bases from V and 3 bases from J, the junction contained 5 bases not matched to a gene. The length of the CDR3 is 14 residues. CDR1 and CDR2 (germline): KGHSH, LQKENI. The CDR3 loop reads CASSPRTGGYEQYF. For the CDR3, the DNA is TGTGCCAGCTCCCCCCGGACAGGGGGCTACGAGCAGTACTTC.

The chain joins TRBV10-3 to TRBJ2-1, with TRBD2 matching 10 bases. Germline lookup yields CDR1 ENHRY and CDR2 SYGVKD. This CDR3 region has 14 residues. The V gene end was trimmed by 4 bases and the J gene end by 3 bases; junction bases not matched to a gene: 0. CDR3 amino acids: CAISGTSGYNEQFF. In DNA form, the CDR3 reads TGTGCCATCAGTGGGACTAGCGGCTACAATGAGCAGTTCTTC.

The chain is built from TRBV3-1 (or the pseudogene TRBV3-2) and TRBJ1-5; D unresolved. V lost 3 bases and J 3 bases, leaving 12 bases between the germline ends. The germline V gene encodes CDR1 LGHDT and CDR2 YNNKEL (reference sequence). The CDR3 has 15 residues. CDR3 sequence: CASSQTRGVNQPQHF. The CDR3, as DNA: TGTGCCAGCAGCCAGACCCGAGGTGTCAATCAGCCCCAGCATTTT.

This chain connects TRBV30 to TRBJ1-3; D unresolved. The germline V and J ends were trimmed by 0 bases and 2 bases, with 5 bases remaining between them. The CDR3 sequence is 13 residues long. Germline loops: CDR1 GTSNPN, CDR2 SVGIG (reference sequence). This chain's CDR3 is CAWSVSTGNTIYF. The CDR3 coding sequence is TGTGCCTGGAGTGTTTCTACTGGAAACACCATATATTTT.

This chain uses TRBV24-1 with TRBJ1-3; D perhaps matches TRBD1 (6 bases). Trimming left V 4 bases short and J 2 bases short, with 8 bases between. Germline values: CDR1 KGHDR, CDR2 SFDVKD. This CDR3 is 14 amino acids long. CDR3 sequence: CATSEPGAGNTIYF. CDR3 DNA: TGTGCCACCAGTGAACCAGGGGCTGGAAACACCATATATTTT.

This clone was counted a single time. The chain couples TRBV12-3 or TRBV12-4 to TRBJ2-4; no definite D call. The CDR3 totals 12 residues. V shed 5 bases and J shed 6 bases, with 8 bases lying between them. The CDR3 DNA reads as TGTGCCAGCAGTACCGCCGGAAACATTCAGTACTTC. Translated, it gives CASSTAGNIQYF.

The V and J genes are TRBV2 and TRBJ1-3; 8 bases line up with TRBD1. The trim removed 4 bases at V and 0 bases at J, leaving 5 bases unmatched. This CDR3 is built from 16 residues. Germline V gene sequence: CDR1 SNHLY, CDR2 FYNNEI. CDR3 sequence: CASSGDRTFSGNTIYF. In DNA form, the CDR3 reads TGTGCCAGCAGTGGGGACAGGACCTTCTCTGGAAACACCATATATTTT.